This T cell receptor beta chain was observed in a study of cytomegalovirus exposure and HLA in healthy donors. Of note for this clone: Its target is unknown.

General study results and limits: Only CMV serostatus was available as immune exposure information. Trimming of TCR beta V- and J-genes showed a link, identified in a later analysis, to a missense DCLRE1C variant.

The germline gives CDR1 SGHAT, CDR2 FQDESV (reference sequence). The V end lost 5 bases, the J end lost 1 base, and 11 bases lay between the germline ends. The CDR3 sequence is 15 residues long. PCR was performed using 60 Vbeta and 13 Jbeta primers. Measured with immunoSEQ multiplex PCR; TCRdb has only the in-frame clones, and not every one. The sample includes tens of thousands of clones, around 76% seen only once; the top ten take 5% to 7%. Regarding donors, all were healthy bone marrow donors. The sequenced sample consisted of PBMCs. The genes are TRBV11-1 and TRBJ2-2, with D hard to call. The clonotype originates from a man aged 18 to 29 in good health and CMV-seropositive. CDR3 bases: TGTGCCAGCAGCCCCTGGGCAGGGAACACCGGGGAGCTGTTTTTT. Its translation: CASSPWAGNTGELFF.